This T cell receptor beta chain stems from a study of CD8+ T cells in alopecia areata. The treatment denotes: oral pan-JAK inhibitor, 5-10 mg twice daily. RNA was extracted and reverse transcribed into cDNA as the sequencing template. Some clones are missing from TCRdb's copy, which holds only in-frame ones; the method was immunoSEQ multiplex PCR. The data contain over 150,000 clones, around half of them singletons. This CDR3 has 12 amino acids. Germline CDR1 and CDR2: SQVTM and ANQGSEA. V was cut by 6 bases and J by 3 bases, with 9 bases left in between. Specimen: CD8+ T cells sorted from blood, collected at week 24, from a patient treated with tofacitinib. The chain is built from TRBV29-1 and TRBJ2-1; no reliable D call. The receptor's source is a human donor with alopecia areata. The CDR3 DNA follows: TGCAGCGTCCCGGGTAACTACAATGAGCAGTTCTTC. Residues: CSVPGNYNEQFF.